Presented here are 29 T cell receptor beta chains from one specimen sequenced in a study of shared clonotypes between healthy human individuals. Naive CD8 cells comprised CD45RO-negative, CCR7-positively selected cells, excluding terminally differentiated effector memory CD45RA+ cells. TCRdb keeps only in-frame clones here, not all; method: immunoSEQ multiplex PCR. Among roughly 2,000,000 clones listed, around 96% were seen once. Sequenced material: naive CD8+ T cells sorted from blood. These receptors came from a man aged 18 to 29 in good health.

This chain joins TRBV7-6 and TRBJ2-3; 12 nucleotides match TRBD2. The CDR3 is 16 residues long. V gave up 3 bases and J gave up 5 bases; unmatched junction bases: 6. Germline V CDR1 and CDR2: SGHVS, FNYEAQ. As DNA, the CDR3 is TGTGCCAGCAGCTTGGAGCTAGCGGGAGGGGTAGATACGCAGTATTTT. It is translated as CASSLELAGGVDTQYF.

CDR3 protein: CASSENALYNEQFF. The CDR3 coding sequence is TGTGCCAGCAGTGAAAACGCTTTGTACAATGAGCAGTTCTTC. This rearrangement joins TRBV2 to TRBJ2-1; no clear D gene. This CDR3 contains 14 residues. With 2 bases removed from V and 4 bases from J, the gap between germline ends came to 9 bases. CDR1 SNHLY and CDR2 FYNNEI come from the germline V gene.

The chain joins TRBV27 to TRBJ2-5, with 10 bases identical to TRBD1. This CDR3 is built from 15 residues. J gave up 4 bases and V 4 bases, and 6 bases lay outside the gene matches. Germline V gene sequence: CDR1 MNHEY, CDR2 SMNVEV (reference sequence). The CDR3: CASSYDRGLRETQYF. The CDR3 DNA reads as TGTGCCAGCAGTTACGACAGGGGGCTTCGAGAGACCCAGTACTTC.

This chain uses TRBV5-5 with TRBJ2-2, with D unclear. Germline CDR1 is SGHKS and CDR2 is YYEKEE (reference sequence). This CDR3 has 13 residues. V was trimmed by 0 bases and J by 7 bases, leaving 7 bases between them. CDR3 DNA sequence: TGTGCCAGCAGCTTGGTTGGCGGCGGGGAGCTGTTTTTT. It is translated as CASSLVGGGELFF.

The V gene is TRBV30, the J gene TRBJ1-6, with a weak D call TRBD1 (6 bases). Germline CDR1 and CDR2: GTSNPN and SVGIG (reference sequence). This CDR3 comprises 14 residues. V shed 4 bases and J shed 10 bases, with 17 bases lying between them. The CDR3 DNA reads TGTGCCTGGACGCACAAGGGGGAAGACTCACCCCTCCACTTT. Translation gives CAWTHKGEDSPLHF.

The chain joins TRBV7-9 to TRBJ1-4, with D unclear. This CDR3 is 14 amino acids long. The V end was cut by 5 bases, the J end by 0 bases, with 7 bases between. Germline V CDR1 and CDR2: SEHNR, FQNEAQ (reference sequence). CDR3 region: CASSAVATNEKLFF. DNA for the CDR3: TGTGCCAGCAGCGCCGTTGCAACTAATGAAAAACTGTTTTTT.

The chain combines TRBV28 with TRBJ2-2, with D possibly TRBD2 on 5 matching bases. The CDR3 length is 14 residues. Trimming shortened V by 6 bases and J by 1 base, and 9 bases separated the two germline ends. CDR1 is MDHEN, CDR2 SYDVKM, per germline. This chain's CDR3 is CASSVGENTGELFF. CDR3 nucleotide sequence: TGTGCCAGCAGCGTGGGAGAGAACACCGGGGAGCTGTTTTTT.

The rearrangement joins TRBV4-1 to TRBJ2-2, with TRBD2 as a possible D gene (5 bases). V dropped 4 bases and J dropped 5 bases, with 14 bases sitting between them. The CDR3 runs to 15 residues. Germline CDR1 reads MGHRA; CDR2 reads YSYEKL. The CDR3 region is CASSPLRRGTGELFF. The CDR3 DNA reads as TGCGCCAGCAGCCCCTTGAGGCGAGGGACCGGGGAGCTGTTTTTT.

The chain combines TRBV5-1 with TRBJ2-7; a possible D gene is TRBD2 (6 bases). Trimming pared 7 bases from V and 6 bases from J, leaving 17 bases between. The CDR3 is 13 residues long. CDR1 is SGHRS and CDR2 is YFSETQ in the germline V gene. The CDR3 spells CASAQSGRREQYF. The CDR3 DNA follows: TGCGCCAGCGCTCAATCAGGGAGGCGCGAGCAGTACTTC.

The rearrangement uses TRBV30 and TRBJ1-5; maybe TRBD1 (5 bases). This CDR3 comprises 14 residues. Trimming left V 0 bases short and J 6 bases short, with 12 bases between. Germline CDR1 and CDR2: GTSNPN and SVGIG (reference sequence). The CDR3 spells CAWSVQGVSQPQHF. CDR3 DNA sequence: TGTGCCTGGAGTGTACAAGGGGTTTCTCAGCCCCAGCATTTT.

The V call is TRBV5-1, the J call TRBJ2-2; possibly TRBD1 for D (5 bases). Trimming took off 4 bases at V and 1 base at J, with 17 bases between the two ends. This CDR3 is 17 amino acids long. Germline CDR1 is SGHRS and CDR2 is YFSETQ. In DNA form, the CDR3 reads TGCGCCAGCAGCCTGCGAGGCGGCAGGGAGAACACCGGGGAGCTGTTTTTT. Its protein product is CASSLRGGRENTGELFF. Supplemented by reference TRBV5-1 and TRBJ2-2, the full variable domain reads KAGVTQTPRYLIKTRGQQVTLSCSPISGHRSVSWYQQTPGQGLQFLFEYFSETQRNKGNFPGRFSGRQFSNSRSEMNVSTLELGDSALYLCASSLRGGRENTGELFFGEGSRLTVL.

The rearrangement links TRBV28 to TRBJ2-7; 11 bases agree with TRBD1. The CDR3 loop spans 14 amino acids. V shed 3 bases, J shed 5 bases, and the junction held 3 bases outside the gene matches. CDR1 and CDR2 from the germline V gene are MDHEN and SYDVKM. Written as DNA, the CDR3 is TGTGCCAGCAGTTTCGGGGACAGGGGGGACGAGCAGTACTTC. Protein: CASSFGDRGDEQYF.

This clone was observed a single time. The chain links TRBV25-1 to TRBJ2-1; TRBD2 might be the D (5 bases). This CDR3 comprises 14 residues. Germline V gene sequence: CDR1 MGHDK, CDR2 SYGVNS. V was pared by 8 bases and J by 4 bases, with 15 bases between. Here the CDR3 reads CASALNSGYNEQFF. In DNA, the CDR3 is TGTGCCAGCGCCTTAAACAGCGGTTACAATGAGCAGTTCTTC.

This CDR3 reads CASSPNSGGLETQYF. The CDR3 nucleotides read TGCGCCAGCAGCCCCAACTCGGGGGGTTTAGAGACCCAGTACTTC. J is TRBJ2-5 and V is TRBV4-1, with 7 bases matching TRBD2. V was pared by 4 bases and J by 4 bases, with 9 bases of the junction left unmatched. CDR3 length: 15 amino acids. Germline loops: CDR1 MGHRA, CDR2 YSYEKL.

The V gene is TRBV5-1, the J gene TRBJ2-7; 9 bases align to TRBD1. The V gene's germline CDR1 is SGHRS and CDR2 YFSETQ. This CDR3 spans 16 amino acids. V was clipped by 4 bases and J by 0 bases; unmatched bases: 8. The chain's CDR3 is CASSTVGGQGSYEQYF. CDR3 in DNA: TGCGCCAGCAGCACGGTCGGGGGACAGGGCTCCTACGAGCAGTACTTC.

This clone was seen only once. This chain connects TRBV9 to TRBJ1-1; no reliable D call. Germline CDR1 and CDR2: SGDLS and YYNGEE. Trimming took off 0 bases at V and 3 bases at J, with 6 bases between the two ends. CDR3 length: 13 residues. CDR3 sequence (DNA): TGTGCCAGCAGCGTAGGGGCCTACACTGAAGCTTTCTTT. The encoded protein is CASSVGAYTEAFF. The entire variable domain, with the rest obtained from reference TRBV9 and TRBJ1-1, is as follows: DSGVTQTPKHLITATGQRVTLRCSPRSGDLSVYWYQQSLDQGLQFLIQYYNGEERAKGNILERFSAQQFPDLHSELNLSSLELGDSALYFCASSVGAYTEAFFGQGTRLTVV.

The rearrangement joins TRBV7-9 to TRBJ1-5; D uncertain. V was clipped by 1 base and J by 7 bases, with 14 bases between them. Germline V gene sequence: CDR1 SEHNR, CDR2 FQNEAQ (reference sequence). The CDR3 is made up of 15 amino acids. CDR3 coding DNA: TGTGCCAGCAGCTTAGGTTTCGGGGAGGGACAGCCCCAGCATTTT. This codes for CASSLGFGEGQPQHF.

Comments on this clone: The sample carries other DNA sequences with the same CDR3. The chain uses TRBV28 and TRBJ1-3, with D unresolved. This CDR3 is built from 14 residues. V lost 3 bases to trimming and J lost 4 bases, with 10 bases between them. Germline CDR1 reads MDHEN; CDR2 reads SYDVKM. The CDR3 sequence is CASSLKGWGNTIYF. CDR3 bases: TGTGCCAGCAGTTTGAAAGGGTGGGGAAACACCATATATTTT.

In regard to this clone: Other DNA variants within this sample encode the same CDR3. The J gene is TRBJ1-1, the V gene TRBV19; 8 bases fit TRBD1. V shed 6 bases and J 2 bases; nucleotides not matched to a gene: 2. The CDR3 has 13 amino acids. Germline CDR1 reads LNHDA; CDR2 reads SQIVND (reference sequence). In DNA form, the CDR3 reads TGTGCCAGTAGCACAGGGGGAAACACTGAAGCTTTCTTT. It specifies CASSTGGNTEAFF.

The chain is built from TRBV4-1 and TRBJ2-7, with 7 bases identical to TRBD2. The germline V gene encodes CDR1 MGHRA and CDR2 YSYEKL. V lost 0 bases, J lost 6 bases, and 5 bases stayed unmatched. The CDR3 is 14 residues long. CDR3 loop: CASSQEGSGVEQYF. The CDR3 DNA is TGCGCCAGCAGCCAAGAGGGAAGCGGGGTCGAGCAGTACTTC.

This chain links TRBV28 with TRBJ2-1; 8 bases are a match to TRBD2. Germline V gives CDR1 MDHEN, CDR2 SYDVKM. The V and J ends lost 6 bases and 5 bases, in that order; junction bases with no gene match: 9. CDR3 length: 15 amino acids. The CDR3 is CASRHLAGGNNEQFF. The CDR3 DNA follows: TGTGCCAGCAGACACCTAGCGGGCGGTAACAATGAGCAGTTCTTC.

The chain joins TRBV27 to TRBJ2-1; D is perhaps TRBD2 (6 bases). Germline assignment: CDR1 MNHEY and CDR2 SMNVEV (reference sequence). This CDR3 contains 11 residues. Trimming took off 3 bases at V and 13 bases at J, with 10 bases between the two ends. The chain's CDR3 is CASSFGEEQFF. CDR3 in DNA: TGTGCCAGCAGTTTTGGGGAGGAACAGTTCTTC.

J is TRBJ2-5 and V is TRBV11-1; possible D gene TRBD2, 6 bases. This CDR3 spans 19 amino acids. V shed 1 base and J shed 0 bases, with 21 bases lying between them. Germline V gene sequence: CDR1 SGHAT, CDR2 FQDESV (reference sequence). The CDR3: CASSLDRLGPFGYQETQYF. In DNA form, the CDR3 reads TGTGCCAGCAGCTTAGACAGACTAGGCCCTTTTGGGTACCAAGAGACCCAGTACTTC. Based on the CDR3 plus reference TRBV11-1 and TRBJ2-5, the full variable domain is EAEVAQSPRYKITEKSQAVAFWCDPISGHATLYWYRQILGQGPELLVQFQDESVVDDSQLPKDRFSAERLKGVDSTLKIQPAELGDSAMYLCASSLDRLGPFGYQETQYFGPGTRLLVL.

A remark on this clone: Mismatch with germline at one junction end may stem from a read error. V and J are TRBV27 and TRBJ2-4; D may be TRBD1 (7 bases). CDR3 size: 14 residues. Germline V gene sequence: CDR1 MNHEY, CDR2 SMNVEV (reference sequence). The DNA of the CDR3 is TGTGCCAGCAGACCAATTTCCTCCTCTGACAGGGAGGACTTC. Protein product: CASRPISSSDREDF.

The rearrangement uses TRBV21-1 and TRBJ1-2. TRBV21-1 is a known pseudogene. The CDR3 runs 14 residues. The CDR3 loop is CASSGRDPLEGYTF. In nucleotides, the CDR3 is TGTGCCAGCAGCGGCCGGGACCCACTGGAAGGCTACACCTTC.

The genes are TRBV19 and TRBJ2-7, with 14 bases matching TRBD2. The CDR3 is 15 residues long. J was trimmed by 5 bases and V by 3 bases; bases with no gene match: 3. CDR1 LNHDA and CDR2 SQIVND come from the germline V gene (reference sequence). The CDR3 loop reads CASSMGLAGVNEQYF. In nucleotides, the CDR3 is TGTGCCAGTAGTATGGGACTAGCGGGAGTAAACGAGCAGTACTTC.

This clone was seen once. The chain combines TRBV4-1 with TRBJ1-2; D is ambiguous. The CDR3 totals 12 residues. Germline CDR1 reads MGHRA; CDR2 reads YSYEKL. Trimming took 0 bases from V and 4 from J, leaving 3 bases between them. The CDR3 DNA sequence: TGCGCCAGCAGCCAAGAACTCTATGGCTACACCTTC. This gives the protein CASSQELYGYTF.

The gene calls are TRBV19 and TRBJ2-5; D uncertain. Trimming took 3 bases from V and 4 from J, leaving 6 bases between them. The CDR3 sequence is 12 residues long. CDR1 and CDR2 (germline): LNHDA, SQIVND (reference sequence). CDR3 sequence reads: CASSMTSETQYF. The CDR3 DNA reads TGTGCCAGTAGTATGACTTCAGAGACCCAGTACTTC.

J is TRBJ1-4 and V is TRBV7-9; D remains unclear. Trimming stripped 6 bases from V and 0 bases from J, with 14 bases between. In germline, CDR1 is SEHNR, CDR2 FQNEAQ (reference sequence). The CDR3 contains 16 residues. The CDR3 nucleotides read TGTGCCAGCAGTTCAGAGGACGGGGCAACTAATGAAAAACTGTTTTTT. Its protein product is CASSSEDGATNEKLFF.